This T cell receptor (beta chain) was recorded in a study of cytomegalovirus exposure and HLA in healthy donors (dated by TCRdb to the late 2010s). General notes on the study: In an earlier analysis of approximately 640 of the donors, approximately 260 Gb of sequence data and some 100 million unique TCR beta sequences from about 179 million T cells were reported. Approximately 330 gigabases of sequencing data and about 92 million unique TCR sequences made up an early release that covered 640 HLA-typed donors. The genetic ancestry cluster associated with self-reported Caucasian donors included 81% of the roughly 390 genotyped donors. The study was designed to test whether signatures of past pathogen exposure could be identified by cataloging public T cell receptors. The T cell repertoires of 670 or so subjects were profiled by immunosequencing and related to cytomegalovirus serostatus. Besides the first cohort of roughly 700 subjects, a separate validation cohort made up of 120 different subjects was used. The study combined high-throughput TCR immunosequencing, statistical association of individual TCRs with disease status, and machine learning to predict cytomegalovirus infection status. A later analysis re-examined previously published TCR beta repertoires from 600 to 700 donors and added high-resolution HLA genotyping to investigate patterns of TCR occurrence. The later analysis used no new phenotypic data to find candidate immune exposures, relying instead on TCR beta sequences and their occurrence across donors. In an earlier analysis of 587 of the donors, high-throughput TCR beta sequencing was used to judge whether each TCR beta V gene segment behaved as functional or pseudogenic. Donor age, sex, ethnicity and CMV serostatus were compiled together with the repertoire data. In a later genetic analysis, genome-wide SNP genotypes for 398 of the 666 donors were used, and that subset was treated as a discovery cohort. All discovery cohort repertoires had been generated on a single sequencing platform. Class I and class II HLA loci were covered by the typing at four-digit resolution. The number of donors typed differed by locus, with roughly 620-630 for A, B, C, DRB1 and DQB1, roughly 520 for DQA1, under 610 for DPA1, and some 470 for DPB1. Because of strong linkage in the cohort, roughly five DR-DQ haplotypes were treated as single units for association and clustering. Among a few hundred genotyped donors of the cohort, an average of approximately 240,000 unique TCR beta nucleotide sequences were sequenced per donor, roughly a sixth of them non-productive. Results the study describes overall, beyond this receptor: Across donors, most TCR sequences were observed very rarely, whereas some public TCRs were present in many individuals. Because HLA typing was missing for some donors at each locus, association tests included only the typed subset. A later genetic analysis associated a missense DCLRE1C variant with V-gene and J-gene trimming of TCR beta chains, and an independent cohort replicated the association. In a later analysis, 15,000 to 20,000 TCR beta sequences were associated with specific HLA alleles at a false discovery rate of 0.05. The sequencing pipeline was judged likely to have produced a cluster of highly shared sequence variants as a technical artifact. Presence/absence analyses assumed roughly uniform sequencing depth across donors, an assumption that may not hold. This cohort had only TCR beta chains sequenced, and the lack of alpha or paired-chain data limited which features could be detected. Linkage disequilibrium might explain the correlated functional status among segregating V segments, but an unknown experimental factor could not be ruled out. In the study, some 160 TCR beta chains were listed as associated with cytomegalovirus. The 87-base-pair reads could not distinguish some IMGT-functional V segments, including TRBV6-2 and TRBV6-3, so those segments were excluded. Immune exposure information for the cohort was limited to CMV serostatus. According to the authors, the approach could potentially be generalized to other disease states and immunological phenotypes. A later analysis found that most CMV-associated TCR beta chains appeared HLA-restricted, with HLA associations seemingly driven largely by CMV exposure. A further reported finding was that TCR beta sequences accurately predicted the HLA-A and HLA-B alleles for most subjects in the first cohort. Several of the top co-occurrence clusters appeared to be linked to parvovirus B19, influenza, CMV and Epstein-Barr virus, according to a later analysis. When HLA alleles, especially DR and DQ, strongly co-occurred, TCR associations were difficult to assign to individual alleles. According to a later genetic analysis, donors in an Asian-associated ancestry cluster had fewer N-insertions in productive TCRs than the roughly 670-donor mean. Because counts were too low, 15 to 20 rarely observed V segments, including chromosome 9 orphons, were excluded from the earlier analysis of some 540 of the donors. Three of the identified cytomegalovirus-associated TCR beta chains were confirmed in vitro to be specific for cytomegalovirus antigens. The classifier was reported to diagnose cytomegalovirus status with high specificity and sensitivity in both the original cohort and the validation cohort. A later analysis found that TCR association rates varied across HLA loci, with DRB1 alleles showing the most associated TCRs and HLA-C alleles the fewest. Broadly in line with IMGT annotations, most TCR beta V segments showed up in productive rearrangements about 87% or about 30% of the time in an earlier analysis of approximately 600 of the donors. In a later analysis, HLA-associated TCR beta chains were found to be more clonally expanded and to have lower generation probabilities than equally common non-associated chains.

Libraries were constructed by the immunoSEQ multiplex PCR assay. For the multiplex PCR, a mixture combining 60 forward primers for TCR Vbeta segments and 13 reverse primers for TCR Jbeta segments was used. A multiplex PCR assay on genomic DNA amplified the CDR3 region of rearranged TCR beta genes. Amplified TCR beta libraries were sequenced as 87-base-pair reads on the Illumina HiSeq System. Per the original workflow: A later analysis tallied around 87 million unique TCR beta chains across the 600 to 700 repertoires, and around 9.9 million of those chains were shared by two or more donors. Raw reads were error-corrected and collapsed into unique sequences by a nearest-neighbor algorithm in which closely related sequences were merged to remove PCR and sequencing errors. Alignment of CDR3 sequences to IMGT reference sequences was used to assign V, D and J gene segments. For a sequence to be retained, a match of at least six nucleotides was required to both a V gene segment and a J gene segment. Rearrangements were classified as productive when the CDR3 lacked stop codons and remained in frame with V and J, and all other rearrangements were classified as non-productive. CDR3 was defined according to IMGT convention as the region running from the second conserved V-encoded cysteine to the conserved J-encoded phenylalanine. The earlier analysis of 587 of the donors excluded sequences that lacked an unambiguous match to a single V gene segment. An earlier analysis of fewer than 750 of the donors called V segments functional above 56.7% productive rearrangements and segregating when the between-donor standard deviation exceeded 5%. A statistical classification framework was built to diagnose cytomegalovirus status from the catalog of TCR beta chain sequences. V and J gene assignment, in a later analysis, came from comparing TCR nucleotide sequences with IMGT/GENE-DB human TR gene sequences. A later analysis assigned CDR3 sequences and most-parsimonious VDJ recombination scenarios with the TCRdist pipeline. In a later analysis, every TCR beta chain was defined by the combination of its CDR3 amino acid sequence and its V-gene family, and reads without a unique V-gene family were dropped. In a later analysis, approximately 590 highly shared, low-generation-probability nucleotide sequences were removed to address suspected cross-contamination and a sequencing artifact. In a later analysis, a clonal expansion index for each public chain was calculated from normalized within-repertoire ranks of inferred template counts. A later analysis computed generation probabilities with a VDJ recombination model fitted to out-of-frame rearrangements, and checked the results against IGoR. In a later analysis, TCR-TCR, TCR-HLA and TCR-CMV co-occurrence was scored with hypergeometric tests, and a repertoire-size bias correction was applied to TCR pairs. False discovery rates were estimated in a later analysis by permuting HLA or CMV assignments 20 times. A later analysis grouped co-occurring TCRs with DBSCAN, adding TCRdist sequence similarity when clustering within HLA-allele-positive subsets. Co-occurrence clustering excluded repertoires with fewer than 30,000 or more than 120,000 public chains, plus five with anomalous nucleotide sharing. TCRdb mirrors the immuneACCESS table, restricted to in-frame sequences. Some clones are absent from its copies; in checked studies, under half trace to an unresolved V gene, and the reason for the others is unknown. V, J and clone size derive from that table, while D and trimming were established from the DNA sequence. The sample table records about 160,000 clones; around 76% of these occur just once. The top ten clones comprise 1.5% of the sample.

V is clipped by 4 bases and J by 2 bases, and the sequence between their germline boundaries is 11 bases long. Via the germline V gene, CDR1 is SQVTM and CDR2 ANQGSEA. The CDR3 has 13 amino acids, counting the end cysteine and phenylalanine. Solely the CDR3 DNA is kept, with 39 bases framed from the first base. The cohort consisted of more than 650 healthy bone marrow donors. At the time of sampling, all cohort members were nominally healthy, though unrecorded immune exposures were likely present. The donor was CMV seropositive and belonged to the group of more than 250 seropositive cohort members. Each donor provided a peripheral blood sample, and peripheral blood mononuclear cells were used for TCR beta sequencing. Genomic DNA extraction from the blood cell samples was performed with the Qiagen DNeasy Blood Extraction Kit. A word on this clone: Its antigen is still unknown. Base qualities are not at hand, and no much larger clone is one base apart.

The chain is made from TRBV29-1 and TRBJ1-2; the D gene remains uncertain. This clonotype was sampled from a girl under 18 in good health and CMV-seropositive. The sequencing sample was made of PBMCs. The DNA sequence is as follows: TGCAGCGTTGTATCGCACGGGAACTATGGCTACACCTTC. This gives the protein CSVVSHGNYGYTF. Here the CDR3 is joined to the reference TRBV29-1 and TRBJ1-2 genes, and the full variable domain is: SAVISQKPSRDICQRGTSLTIQCQVDSQVTMMFWYRQQPGQSLTLIATANQGSEATYESGFVIDKFPISRPNLTFSTLTVSNMSPEDSSIYLCSVVSHGNYGYTFGSGTRLTVV.